This T cell receptor (beta chain) was identified in a study of CD8+CD57+ T cells in acquired aplastic anemia. For the study at large: Average DNA yield from sorted CD4+ and CD8+ cells was around 3 ug. Read counts for CD4+ cells (from healthy donors) averaged about 11 million.

Profiling of TCR beta VDJ combinations and CDR3 sequences used genomic DNA as template. TCRdb independently ran MiXCR on the reads; one entry per CDR3 protein. This sample has some 170,000 distinct CDR3 sequences, with approximately 44% found just once. A few counts support this clonotype. The antigen remains undetermined. Trimming pared 5 bases from V and 1 base from J, leaving 5 bases between. The V gene's germline CDR1 is GTSNPN and CDR2 SVGIG (reference sequence). The CDR3 runs to 11 residues. Broader study findings: The study found no significant CD8+ Simpson's diversity difference between patients and controls. Patients and controls shared 25 to 30 CD8+ CDR3 sequences, which appeared highly expressed in patients and within their immunodominant clones.

Material for sequencing was sorted CD4+, CD8+, or CD8+CD57+ T cells (not recorded which) from PBMCs. This TCR was recovered from a human donor in good health. The J gene is TRBJ2-5, the V gene TRBV30; D not resolved. The DNA of the CDR3 is TGTGCCTGGGACTTCCAAGAGACCCAGTACTTC. It encodes CAWDFQETQYF.